A selection of T cell receptor beta chains follows, all from one sample in a study of post-analysis software for immune sequencing data. TCRdb reprocessed the PCR reads via MiXCR and lists one record per CDR3 protein. The profile shows about 820,000 distinct CDR3 sequences, approximately 53% of them singletons. Input material: blood. Receptors originate from a girl aged 10 to 17 with multiple sclerosis. Each CDR3 is given with its conserved first and last residue.

TRBJ2-1	TRBV3-1	CASSQDPTLRYNEQFF
TRBJ2-5	TRBV29-1	CSVTAGRTETQYF
TRBJ2-7	TRBV25-1	CASSGDHSYEQYF
TRBJ2-5	TRBV5-1	CASSWETEETQYF
TRBJ2-1	TRBV27	CASSSSGGERHEQFF
TRBJ1-2	TRBV12-3/TRBV12-4	CASSPLVVFGYTF
TRBJ2-1	TRBV2	CASRGGLPYNEQFF
-	TRBV12-3/TRBV12-4	CASSLQYEQYF
TRBJ2-1	TRBV10-3	CAITATSGDSYNEQFF
TRBJ2-1	TRBV5-1	CASSFVTSPHEQFF
-	TRBV29-1	CSVAPGTSGRSYEQYF
TRBJ1-6	TRBV20-1	CSARGQGNSPLHF
TRBJ2-3	TRBV7-9	CASSLDRVVNTQYF
TRBJ2-7	TRBV6-5	CASSSRQGWDYEQYF
-	TRBV2	CASISIERELGETQYF
-	TRBV6-5	CVSSYGTGIYEQYF
TRBJ2-3	TRBV3-1	CASSQGTATDTQYF
-	TRBV18	CVSSPSLAGRGEQYF
-	TRBV30	CAWSSGGNEQYF
-	TRBV7-8	CASSFRESRTSGRNEQYF
TRBJ2-7	TRBV30	CAWSGLDYEQYF
TRBJ2-5	TRBV29-1	CSVERLYQETQYF
TRBJ2-7	TRBV20-1	CSASSLAVTYEQYF
TRBJ1-2	TRBV20-1	CSAVGPWNGYTF
TRBJ1-2	TRBV15	CATSRDPYRAGGYTF
-	TRBV12-3/TRBV12-4	CASSSLWAGQIYEQYF
TRBJ2-7	TRBV9	CASSAAGQAYEQYF
TRBJ1-2	TRBV12-3/TRBV12-4	CASSPSLSYGYTF
TRBJ2-3	TRBV7-3	CASSLTAAPGTDTQYF
TRBJ2-7	TRBV6-6	CASSYPGQGKSYEQYF
TRBJ1-4	TRBV5-1	CASSFYVRDREREKLFF